This TCR beta chain stems from a study of T cell responses to AZD1222 COVID-19 vaccine. Assay used: immunoSEQ multiplex PCR; TCRdb lists only in-frame clones, some missing. The data contain 120,000 to 150,000 clones, 75% to 95% of them singletons. Germline assignment: CDR1 MRHNA and CDR2 SNTAGT. With V trimmed by 5 bases and J by 9 bases, 18 bases remained unmatched. This CDR3 has 16 amino acids. Material: peripheral blood, obtained 28 days after the second dose of the MenACWY control vaccine. This chain uses TRBV6-4 with TRBJ1-2, with 7 bases aligning to TRBD1. The source is an adult who received the MenACWY meningococcal vaccine as a control. CDR3 DNA sequence: TGTGCCAGCAGTCCCTCTCCTATTGGACAGGTCGGGAGCTACACCTTC. Protein sequence: CASSPSPIGQVGSYTF.